A single sample gave rise to the 14 T cell receptor beta chains below, sequenced in a study of B cell selection in AIRE deficiency. Conventional CD4 T cells were sorted as CD4+CD127+ cells. TCRdb's copy holds only in-frame clones and misses some; the assay was immunoSEQ multiplex PCR. The sample records fewer than 30,000 clones, approximately 97% being singletons. Specimen: conventional CD4+ T cells sorted from PBMCs. These receptors all come from a human donor with AIRE deficiency.

The chain carries TRBV25-1 and TRBJ2-1; perhaps TRBD1 as D (5 bases). V was trimmed by 6 bases and J by 4 bases, leaving 19 bases between them. Germline CDR1 MGHDK, CDR2 SYGVNS. The CDR3 extends over 16 amino acids. The CDR3 sequence: CASRGSKGQGYNEQFF. The DNA of the CDR3 is TGTGCCAGCAGGGGGTCGAAGGGGCAAGGATACAATGAGCAGTTCTTC.

The V gene is TRBV7-2, the J gene TRBJ2-5; D not certain. CDR3 size: 16 residues. Trimming cost V 2 bases and J 4 bases, with 17 bases left between them. Germline V gives CDR1 SGHTA, CDR2 FQGNSA. For the CDR3, the DNA is TGTGCCAGCAGCTTAAGTTCCGACGGAGTTTCAGAGACCCAGTACTTC. This encodes CASSLSSDGVSETQYF.

V is TRBV15 and J is TRBJ2-3; D is uncertain. From germline, CDR1 is LNHNV and CDR2 YYDKDF (reference sequence). The CDR3 covers 14 residues. Trimming left V 1 base short and J 8 bases short, with 13 bases between. For the CDR3, the DNA is TGTGCCACCAGCAGAGGGCGTGGACGCGGTACGCAGTATTTT. Amino acid sequence: CATSRGRGRGTQYF. The variable domain in full, with the rest retrieved from reference TRBV15 and TRBJ2-3, is DAMVIQNPRYQVTQFGKPVTLSCSQTLNHNVMYWYQQKSSQAPKLLFHYYDKDFNNEADTPDNFQSRRPNTSFCFLDIRSPGLGDTAMYLCATSRGRGRGTQYFGPGTRLTVL.

This chain joins TRBV4-3 and TRBJ1-5; no definite D call. Looked up from germline, CDR1 is LGHNA and CDR2 is YSLEER. The CDR3 totals 14 residues. V lost 2 bases and J lost 3, with 8 bases in between. CDR3 residues: CASSQKTDNQPQHF. Written as DNA, the CDR3 is TGCGCCAGCAGCCAAAAGACCGACAATCAGCCCCAGCATTTT.

V gene TRBV7-2 combines with J gene TRBJ2-2; D unclear. Looked up from germline, CDR1 is SGHTA and CDR2 is FQGNSA. Trimming pared 4 bases from V and 7 bases from J, leaving 16 bases between. This CDR3 is built from 15 residues. The CDR3 bases are TGTGCCAGCAGCTCGCAGGTGGCGTGGGACGGGGAGCTGTTTTTT. It specifies CASSSQVAWDGELFF.

The rearrangement links TRBV28 to TRBJ1-1, with D hard to call. The CDR3 length is 14 residues. CDR1 is MDHEN and CDR2 is SYDVKM in the germline V gene. Trimming cost V 3 bases and J 4 bases, with 12 bases left between them. CDR3 in DNA: TGTGCCAGCAGTTTCACCCTTTATGGCACTGAAGCTTTCTTT. Protein sequence: CASSFTLYGTEAFF.

The chain couples TRBV18 to TRBJ1-1; a possible D gene is TRBD1 (5 bases). The CDR3 is made up of 14 amino acids. Trimming removed 6 bases from V and 0 bases from J, with 11 bases in between. Germline CDR1 reads KGHSH; CDR2 reads LQKENI. The CDR3 here is CASSTGLMNTEAFF. CDR3 DNA sequence: TGTGCCAGCTCCACGGGGCTAATGAACACTGAAGCTTTCTTT.

This rearrangement joins TRBV4-2 to TRBJ2-5; 9 bases agree with TRBD2. The last part of the DNA fits TRBJ2-7 better; the J call may be wrong. The CDR3 runs to 19 residues. CDR1 and CDR2 (germline): LGHNA, YNFKEQ. CDR3 coding DNA: TGTGCCAGCAGCCAAGACCCCGGAGGTATAGCGGGGGTGTCCTACGAGCAGTACTTC. It translates to CASSQDPGGIAGVSYEQYF.

The chain combines TRBV19 with TRBJ1-5; D remains unclear. The germline CDR1 and CDR2 sequences are LNHDA and SQIVND (reference sequence). There are 13 residues in the CDR3. Trimming removed 8 bases at V and 0 bases at J, with 8 bases between. CDR3 bases: TGTGCCAGTTCGGCTTATAGCAATCAGCCCCAGCATTTT. Translated, it gives CASSAYSNQPQHF.

The rearrangement links TRBV6-4 to TRBJ2-3, with 9 bases lining up with TRBD2. The CDR3 runs to 16 residues. The V and J ends lost 3 bases and 1 base, in that order; junction bases with no gene match: 5. Germline V gene data show CDR1 as MRHNA and CDR2 as SNTAGT. The CDR3 DNA reads TGTGCCAGCAGTGAACTTAGCGGGAGTGGCACAGATACGCAGTATTTT. The encoded protein is CASSELSGSGTDTQYF.

The chain has TRBV7-8 and TRBJ2-5, with 7 bases identical to TRBD1. J lost 2 bases, V lost 5 bases, and 11 bases had no gene match. The CDR3 has 16 amino acids. Germline CDR1 and CDR2: SGHVS and FQNEAQ. CDR3 sequence reads: CASSHRTTGQQETQYF. CDR3 coding DNA: TGTGCCAGCAGCCATAGAACGACGGGACAGCAAGAGACCCAGTACTTC. The full variable domain, its missing parts supplied by reference TRBV7-8 and TRBJ2-5, is GAGVSQSPRYKVAKRGQDVALRCDPISGHVSLFWYQQALGQGPEFLTYFQNEAQLDKSGLPSDRFFAERPEGSVSTLKIQRTQQEDSAVYLCASSHRTTGQQETQYFGPGTRLLVL.

The gene calls are TRBV19 and TRBJ2-1; D call uncertain. CDR1 and CDR2 (germline): LNHDA, SQIVND (reference sequence). CDR3 size: 15 residues. The V and J ends lost 3 bases and 0 bases respectively, with 9 bases between them. The CDR3 here is CASSIVTSSYNEQFF. The CDR3 DNA follows: TGTGCCAGTAGTATTGTCACCAGCTCCTACAATGAGCAGTTCTTC.

The genes are TRBV11-2 and TRBJ1-3, with 7 bases identical to TRBD1. From germline, CDR1 is SGHAT and CDR2 FQNNGV. The CDR3 is 15 amino acids. The ends lost 6 bases at V and 0 bases at J; junction bases unmatched: 5. Written as DNA, the CDR3 is TGTGCCAGCAGACAGGGGCTTCACTCTGGAAACACCATATATTTT. This codes for CASRQGLHSGNTIYF.

The chain couples TRBV28 to TRBJ2-5; D uncertain. The CDR3 covers 12 residues. Germline CDR1 and CDR2: MDHEN and SYDVKM. Between the trimmed V and J ends, which lost 8 bases and 5 bases, there was a span of 12 bases. DNA of the CDR3: TGTGCCAGCTGGGTGCGTGGGGAGACCCAGTACTTC. Its protein product is CASWVRGETQYF.